This TCR beta chain was found in a study of early T cells in non-severe SARS-CoV-2 infection. Study findings and constraints: Matches to VDJdb favored anti-spike CD8 responses and missed private and CD4 specificities.

The table lists this clonotype with a few counts. Its antigen is unknown. This CDR3 is built from 13 residues. Germline V gene data show CDR1 as GTSNPN and CDR2 as SVGIG (reference sequence). Deletions cut 0 bases from V and 7 bases from J, with 12 bases between. The library protocol tagged individual cDNA molecules with unique molecular identifiers. TCRdb re-analysed the 5' RACE reads in MiXCR, keeping a single row per CDR3 protein. The table shows more than 75,000 distinct CDR3 sequences, with 13% occurring only once. The chain combines TRBV30 with TRBJ2-5; the D gene is possibly TRBD1 (5 bases). The clonotype originates from an adult who was a healthcare worker with PCR-confirmed SARS-CoV-2 infection or an uninfected control (not recorded which). Sequencing used whole blood. The DNA of the CDR3 is TGTGCCTGGAGTGTAACAGGCGGCGGGACCCAGTACTTC. Its protein is CAWSVTGGGTQYF.